The T cell receptor (beta chain) under discussion was sequenced for a study of PD-1 blockade in classical Hodgkin lymphoma. About the study: Patients were administered nivolumab (3 mg/kg intravenously) every 2 weeks. Notes on the study in general: Only CD4+ TCR diversity, not CD8+, had risen significantly by C4D1. No one has yet defined what causes the repertoire differences, which may be disease activity or prior therapy. Complete responders showed a baseline diversity that resembled the diversity of newly diagnosed patients.

Regarding time point: cycle 4 day 1 (C4D1), after more than 5 weeks of nivolumab. Brentuximab vedotin exposure varied, and every patient relapsed after autologous stem cell transplantation. The CDR3 runs to 14 residues. Germline assignment: CDR1 SNHLY and CDR2 FYNNEI. With 8 bases removed from V and 1 base from J, the gap between germline ends came to 12 bases. Libraries were prepared by immunoSEQ multiplex PCR; TCRdb keeps only in-frame clonotypes and omits some of them. The sample records 12,000 to 15,000 clones, roughly 80% being singletons. Concerning this clone itself: The antigen remains undetermined.

The chain couples TRBV2 to TRBJ1-5, with a weak D call TRBD1 (6 bases). The starting material was peripheral blood mononuclear cells (PBMCs), obtained before the fourth cycle of nivolumab. The receptor comes from a human donor with classical Hodgkin lymphoma. CDR3 DNA: TGTGCCAGCCAAGGGGGGGAAAGCAATCAGCCCCAGCATTTT. This translates into CASQGGESNQPQHF. The full variable domain, with the rest looked up from reference TRBV2 and TRBJ1-5, is EPEVTQTPSHQVTQMGQEVILRCVPISNHLYFYWYRQILGQKVEFLVSFYNNEISEKSEIFDDQFSVERPDGSNFTLKIRSTKLEDSAMYFCASQGGESNQPQHFGDGTRLSIL.